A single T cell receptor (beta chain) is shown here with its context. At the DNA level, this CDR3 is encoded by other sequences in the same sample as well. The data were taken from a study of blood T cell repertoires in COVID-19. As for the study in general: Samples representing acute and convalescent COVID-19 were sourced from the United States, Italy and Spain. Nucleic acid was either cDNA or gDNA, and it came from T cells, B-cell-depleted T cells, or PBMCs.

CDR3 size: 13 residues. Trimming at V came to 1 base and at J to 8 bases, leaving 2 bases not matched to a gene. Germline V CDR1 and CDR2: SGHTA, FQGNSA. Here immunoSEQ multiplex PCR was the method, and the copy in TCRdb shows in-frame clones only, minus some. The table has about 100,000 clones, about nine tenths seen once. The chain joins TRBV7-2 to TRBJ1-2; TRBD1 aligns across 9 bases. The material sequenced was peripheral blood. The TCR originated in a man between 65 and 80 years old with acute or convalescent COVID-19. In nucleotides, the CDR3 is TGTGCCAGCAGCTTAGACAGGGGGCTAGGCTACACCTTC. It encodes CASSLDRGLGYTF.